This TCR beta chain was found in a study of T cell changes during pregnancy in multiple sclerosis. TCRdb keeps only in-frame clones here, not all; method: immunoSEQ multiplex PCR. The sample includes approximately 80,000 clones, 94% of them seen just once. Germline CDR1 is SEHNR and CDR2 is FQNEAQ (reference sequence). J was trimmed by 8 bases and V by 0 bases; bases with no gene match: 9. The CDR3 is made up of 16 amino acids. The specimen was peripheral blood, collected in the second trimester of pregnancy. J is TRBJ2-1 and V is TRBV7-9, with TRBD2 matching over 8 bases. This receptor was taken from a female donor in good health, enrolled as a control in a pregnancy study. In nucleotides, the CDR3 is TGTGCCAGCAGCTTAGCGATGGGGACTAGTCTTTATGAGCAGTTCTTC. It specifies CASSLAMGTSLYEQFF. The variable domain in full, completed from reference TRBV7-9 and TRBJ2-1, reads DTGVSQNPRHKITKRGQNVTFRCDPISEHNRLYWYRQTLGQGPEFLTYFQNEAQLEKSRLLSDRFSAERPKGSFSTLEIQRTEQGDSAMYLCASSLAMGTSLYEQFFGPGTRLTVL.